This T cell receptor beta chain was captured in a study of radiotherapy plus CTLA-4 blockade in lung cancer. Study-level findings and limits: Response, reportedly, was best predicted by interferon-beta along with early blood T cell clone dynamics. The study found tumor-derived TCR clones expanded in blood after radiotherapy plus ipilimumab.

Remarks on this clone: Its antigen remains unknown.

Produced via immunoSEQ multiplex PCR; TCRdb's table is partial and in-frame only. The data show 80,000 to 100,000 clones, about four fifths seen once. The CDR3 extends over 14 amino acids. V dropped 3 bases and J dropped 3 bases, with 11 bases sitting between them. The V gene's germline CDR1 is LGHNA and CDR2 YSLEER. The chain has TRBV4-3 and TRBJ1-1; D is possibly TRBD1 (6 bases). This receptor was taken from a human donor with non-small cell lung cancer who had a partial response to radiotherapy plus ipilimumab. Some clones in this sample may be carry-over from other donors' samples. The sequenced sample was peripheral blood, obtained from a patient treated with radiotherapy plus ipilimumab. The CDR3, as DNA: TGCGCCAGCAGCCAGGGCGGGGGGCACACTGAAGCTTTCTTT. This codes for CASSQGGGHTEAFF.